This T cell receptor beta chain is from a study of blood T cell repertoires in COVID-19. Study details: Samples of COVID-19 (acute and convalescent) were obtained from the United States, Italy and Spain. The analysed material was cDNA or gDNA that came from T cells, B-cell-depleted T cells, or PBMCs.

In the source study's methods: Amplification with reference gene primers provided the estimates of nucleated cell counts. The repertoire was sequenced with immunoSEQ multiplex PCR; TCRdb's copy has only in-frame clones and lacks some. The V and J calls and clone size come from that table; D and trimming were worked out from the DNA. The sample shows 250,000 to 350,000 clones, roughly 90% of them seen only once. The specimen sequenced was peripheral blood. The source of this sequence is a man younger than 35 with active or convalescent COVID-19.

CDR3 bases: TGTGCCAGCTGGCTGAACACTGAAGCTTTCTTT. This encodes CASWLNTEAFF. V is TRBV6-5 and J is TRBJ1-1; D not resolved. Germline CDR1 reads MNHEY; CDR2 reads SVGAGI. Trimming took off 8 bases at V and 0 bases at J, with 4 bases between the two ends. The CDR3 sequence is 11 residues long.